These T cell receptor beta chains were read from a single sample in a study of T cells after yellow fever vaccination. Via MiXCR, TCRdb re-called the 5' RACE reads, giving one row per CDR3 protein. This table holds about 58,000 distinct CDR3 sequences, 5.5% to 6% found once. The sequenced sample was PBMCs, either bulk or a sorted T-cell subset (CD4+, CD8+, memory, or dextramer-sorted; not recorded which), obtained on the day of the yellow fever booster vaccination. The receptors here all came from a man aged 18 to 30 who received the YFV17D yellow fever vaccine. CDR3s leave out the opening cysteine and the closing phenylalanine or tryptophan. Only some rows state a clone size, as once, few, many or a class for expanded clones.

v_gene	abundance	j_gene	CDR3aa
TRBV4-3	many	TRBJ1-2	ASSQDRGAYGYT
TRBV5-5	-	TRBJ2-1	ASSLRQGASYNEQF
TRBV6-6	few	TRBJ1-1	ASSSWNTEAF
TRBV6-5	many	TRBJ2-1	ASNGPDYNEQF
TRBV12-3/TRBV12-4	many	TRBJ1-5	ASSSPPGDQPQH
TRBV7-9	many	TRBJ2-3	ASSLGGGEDTQY
TRBV9	-	TRBJ2-3	ASSVAPRGAEDTQY
TRBV7-9	-	TRBJ2-4	ASSGGSRANIQY
TRBV12-3/TRBV12-4	many	TRBJ1-2	ASSRPGGDYGYT
TRBV7-2	-	TRBJ2-2	ASSSSGGTGELF
TRBV6-5	many	TRBJ2-1	ASKGNGRAVGDEQF
TRBV6-5	many	TRBJ2-2	ASSQGLAGTGELF
TRBV4-1	few	TRBJ1-1	ASSQLLTGNTEAF
TRBV29-1	many	TRBJ1-1	SVEEGDRGIEAF
TRBV6-2/TRBV6-3	many	TRBJ2-5	ASSLVTGAQETQY
TRBV7-2	few	TRBJ2-5	ASSLFGLQGQETQY
TRBV27	many	TRBJ2-3	AIRGESTDTQY
TRBV9	few	TRBJ2-3	ASSVDGSSDTQY
TRBV12-3/TRBV12-4	many	TRBJ2-1	ASSSNWENEQF
TRBV5-1	few	TRBJ2-5	ASSFAGALSETQY
TRBV6-5	-	TRBJ2-7	ASSYRDRIYEQY
TRBV5-2	once	TRBJ2-3	ASNGGSTGFTDTPY
TRBV12-3/TRBV12-4	many	TRBJ2-1	ASSFGDEQF
TRBV6-2/TRBV6-3	many	TRBJ2-7	ASSLGTGDAY
TRBV4-1	many	TRBJ1-1	ASRPLQANTEAF
TRBV5-5	-	TRBJ2-2	ASSTAVDTGELF
TRBV14	many	TRBJ2-7	ASSQLGYYEQY
TRBV5-5	many	TRBJ1-1	ASTGAPRYTEAF
TRBV6-5	many	TRBJ2-1	ASTKLAGGRNEQF
TRBV12-5	-	TRBJ2-3	ASAQPDLTDTQY
TRBV5-1	few	TRBJ2-2	ASSFSRQGAGELF
TRBV19	few	TRBJ2-6	ASTISGANVLT
TRBV12-3/TRBV12-4	many	TRBJ2-1	ASSDLAGGLEQF
TRBV5-1	many	TRBJ1-1	ASADEVGMNTEAF
TRBV14	few	TRBJ2-5	ASSLANWGLETQY
TRBV7-9	many	TRBJ2-7	ASSLGGETYEQY
TRBV29-1	-	TRBJ1-1	SVEGASGSEAF
TRBV7-3	few	TRBJ2-3	ASSLLSTDTQY
TRBV4-1	many	TRBJ2-3	ASSQGNPGFPDTQY
TRBV7-9	many	TRBJ2-5	ASSLSGAGETQY
TRBV18	once	TRBJ1-4	ASSPGGPANEKLF
TRBV5-4	once	TRBJ2-2	ASSLVTGSNTGELF
TRBV11-2	few	TRBJ1-1	ASSSQGTGGTEAF
TRBV9	-	TRBJ1-3	ASSVGRPSGNTIY
TRBV5-1	many	TRBJ2-1	ASSLVGSNEQF